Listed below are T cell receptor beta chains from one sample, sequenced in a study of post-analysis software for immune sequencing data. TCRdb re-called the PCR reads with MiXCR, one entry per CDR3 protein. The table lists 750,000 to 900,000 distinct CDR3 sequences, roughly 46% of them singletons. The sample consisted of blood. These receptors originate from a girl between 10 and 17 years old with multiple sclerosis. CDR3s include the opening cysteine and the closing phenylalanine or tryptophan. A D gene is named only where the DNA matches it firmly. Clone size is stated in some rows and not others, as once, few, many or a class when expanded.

CDR3 protein: CASSPTGTGTYNEQFF
CDR3 DNA: TGTGCCAGCAGCCCGACCGGGACAGGGACCTACAATGAGCAGTTCTTC
clone size: NA
CDR3 length: 16
V gene: TRBV13
J gene: TRBJ2-1
D gene: TRBD1

CDR3 protein: CASSLVLFYGYTF
CDR3 DNA: TGTGCCAGCAGCTTAGTCCTATTCTATGGCTACACCTTC
clone size: NA
CDR3 length: 13
V gene: TRBV7-2
J gene: TRBJ1-2
D gene: NA

CDR3 protein: CATSDPSRVHGYTF
CDR3 DNA: TGTGCCACCAGTGATCCCAGCCGGGTTCATGGCTACACCTTC
clone size: few
CDR3 length: 14
V gene: TRBV24-1
J gene: TRBJ1-2
D gene: NA

CDR3 protein: CTSSLGQSNEKLFF
CDR3 DNA: TGTACCAGCAGCCTGGGACAGTCTAATGAAAAACTGTTTTTT
clone size: NA
CDR3 length: 14
V gene: TRBV5-6
J gene: TRBJ1-4
D gene: TRBD1

CDR3 protein: CASKGLAGNGRTDTQYF
CDR3 DNA: TGTGCCAGCAAGGGACTAGCGGGAAACGGGCGCACAGATACGCAGTATTTT
clone size: few
CDR3 length: 17
V gene: TRBV6-1
J gene: TRBJ2-3
D gene: TRBD2

CDR3 protein: CSVPGTPGGYTF
CDR3 DNA: TGCAGCGTTCCCGGGACACCAGGAGGCTACACCTTC
clone size: NA
CDR3 length: 12
V gene: TRBV29-1
J gene: TRBJ1-2
D gene: NA

CDR3 protein: CSAGPAGETQYF
CDR3 DNA: TGCAGCGCCGGGCCTGCCGGAGAGACCCAGTACTTC
clone size: few
CDR3 length: 12
V gene: TRBV29-1
J gene: TRBJ2-5
D gene: NA

CDR3 protein: CASSQDRTGGYEQYF
CDR3 DNA: TGCGCCAGCAGCCAAGACCGGACAGGGGGCTACGAGCAGTACTTC
clone size: NA
CDR3 length: 15
V gene: TRBV4-1
J gene: TRBJ2-7
D gene: TRBD1

CDR3 protein: CASSQLAGVHEQYF
CDR3 DNA: TGTGCCAGCAGCCAATTAGCGGGAGTCCACGAGCAGTACTTC
clone size: NA
CDR3 length: 14
V gene: TRBV12-3/TRBV12-4
J gene: TRBJ2-7
D gene: TRBD2

CDR3 protein: CASSPQTAAYGYTF
CDR3 DNA: TGTGCCAGCAGCCCCCAGACAGCTGCGTATGGCTACACCTTC
clone size: NA
CDR3 length: 14
V gene: TRBV7-9
J gene: TRBJ1-2
D gene: NA

CDR3 protein: CAIREREGPADTQYF
CDR3 DNA: TGCGCCATCAGAGAGCGGGAGGGCCCAGCAGATACGCAGTATTTT
clone size: NA
CDR3 length: 15
V gene: TRBV10-3
J gene: TRBJ2-3
D gene: TRBD2

CDR3 protein: CASSVATGSYEQYF
CDR3 DNA: TGTGCCAGCAGCGTAGCTACAGGGAGTTACGAGCAGTACTTC
clone size: once
CDR3 length: 14
V gene: TRBV9
J gene: TRBJ2-7
D gene: NA

CDR3 protein: CASSPLSGLSYNEQFF
CDR3 DNA: TGTGCCAGCAGCCCCCTTAGCGGCCTATCCTACAATGAGCAGTTCTTC
clone size: NA
CDR3 length: 16
V gene: TRBV27
J gene: TRBJ2-1
D gene: NA

CDR3 protein: CASSFASGSNEQFF
CDR3 DNA: TGTGCCAGCAGTTTCGCTAGCGGGAGTAATGAGCAGTTCTTC
clone size: NA
CDR3 length: 14
V gene: TRBV12-3/TRBV12-4
J gene: TRBJ2-1
D gene: TRBD2

CDR3 protein: CASSEMRGGTEAFF
CDR3 DNA: TGTGCCAGCAGCGAAATGCGGGGAGGCACTGAAGCTTTCTTT
clone size: few
CDR3 length: 14
V gene: TRBV6-5
J gene: TRBJ1-1
D gene: NA

CDR3 protein: CASESGDADTQYF
CDR3 DNA: TGTGCCAGCGAGAGCGGGGATGCAGATACGCAGTATTTT
clone size: NA
CDR3 length: 13
V gene: TRBV2
J gene: TRBJ2-3
D gene: TRBD2

CDR3 protein: CASSLGQSTNEKLFF
CDR3 DNA: TGTGCCAGCAGCTTGGGACAGTCAACTAATGAAAAACTGTTTTTT
clone size: NA
CDR3 length: 15
V gene: TRBV9
J gene: TRBJ1-4
D gene: TRBD1

CDR3 protein: CSARDPGSLKGYEQYF
CDR3 DNA: TGCAGTGCTAGAGATCCAGGGAGTTTAAAGGGGTACGAGCAGTACTTC
clone size: NA
CDR3 length: 16
V gene: TRBV20-1
J gene: TRBJ2-7
D gene: NA

CDR3 protein: CASTRSGGTYEQYF
CDR3 DNA: TGTGCCAGCACACGGTCAGGGGGGACTTACGAGCAGTACTTC
clone size: few
CDR3 length: 14
V gene: TRBV28
J gene: TRBJ2-7
D gene: NA

CDR3 protein: CASSDHINEQFF
CDR3 DNA: TGTGCCAGCAGCGACCATATCAATGAGCAGTTCTTC
clone size: NA
CDR3 length: 12
V gene: TRBV9
J gene: TRBJ2-1
D gene: NA

CDR3 protein: CASSYSTPSGHQNYGYTF
CDR3 DNA: TGTGCCAGCAGTTACTCCACCCCCTCCGGGCACCAAAACTATGGCTACACCTTC
clone size: NA
CDR3 length: 18
V gene: TRBV6-5
J gene: TRBJ1-2
D gene: NA

CDR3 protein: CASSFSPTGIEQFF
CDR3 DNA: TGTGCCAGCAGTTTCTCCCCAACAGGGATAGAGCAGTTCTTC
clone size: few
CDR3 length: 14
V gene: TRBV12-3/TRBV12-4
J gene: TRBJ2-1
D gene: NA

CDR3 protein: CASSEPRTSGRGYEQYF
CDR3 DNA: TGCGCCAGCAGTGAGCCCCGGACTAGCGGGAGGGGCTACGAGCAGTACTTC
clone size: NA
CDR3 length: 17
V gene: TRBV10-2
J gene: TRBJ2-7
D gene: TRBD2

CDR3 protein: CSVERAGTYNEQYF
CDR3 DNA: TGCAGCGTTGAAAGGGCGGGGACCTACAATGAGCAGTACTTC
clone size: NA
CDR3 length: 14
V gene: TRBV29-1
J gene: TRBJ2-7
D gene: NA

CDR3 protein: CSAVQAERGSNQPQHF
CDR3 DNA: TGCAGTGCTGTACAGGCGGAGAGGGGAAGCAATCAGCCCCAGCATTTT
clone size: NA
CDR3 length: 16
V gene: TRBV20-1
J gene: TRBJ1-5
D gene: NA

CDR3 protein: CASNRGNEQFF
CDR3 DNA: TGTGCCAGCAACCGTGGGAATGAGCAGTTCTTC
clone size: once
CDR3 length: 11
V gene: TRBV12-3/TRBV12-4
J gene: TRBJ2-1
D gene: NA

CDR3 protein: CASSLARSAGPNEQFF
CDR3 DNA: TGTGCCAGCAGCTTAGCAAGGTCGGCAGGTCCCAATGAGCAGTTCTTC
clone size: NA
CDR3 length: 16
V gene: TRBV7-8
J gene: TRBJ2-1
D gene: NA

CDR3 protein: CASSLRRNNEQFF
CDR3 DNA: TGTGCCAGCAGTTTGCGCAGGAACAATGAGCAGTTCTTC
clone size: NA
CDR3 length: 13
V gene: TRBV12-3/TRBV12-4
J gene: TRBJ2-1
D gene: NA

CDR3 protein: CASSLADGDAFF
CDR3 DNA: TGTGCCAGCAGCTTAGCCGATGGGGATGCTTTCTTT
clone size: once
CDR3 length: 12
V gene: TRBV7-9
J gene: TRBJ1-1
D gene: NA

CDR3 protein: CATSVGGGYSNQPQHF
CDR3 DNA: TGTGCCACCAGTGTAGGCGGGGGCTATAGCAATCAGCCCCAGCATTTT
clone size: few
CDR3 length: 16
V gene: TRBV24-1
J gene: TRBJ1-5
D gene: NA

CDR3 protein: CASSVGTDPYEQYF
CDR3 DNA: TGTGCCAGCAGCGTAGGGACTGATCCCTACGAGCAGTACTTC
clone size: NA
CDR3 length: 14
V gene: TRBV9
J gene: TRBJ2-7
D gene: NA

CDR3 protein: CASRTSGGISYTQYF
CDR3 DNA: TGTGCCAGCAGGACTAGCGGGGGGATCAGCTATACGCAGTATTTT
clone size: NA
CDR3 length: 15
V gene: TRBV28
J gene: TRBJ2-3
D gene: TRBD2

CDR3 protein: CASSPKLGQLYGYTF
CDR3 DNA: TGTGCCAGCAGCCCGAAACTGGGACAGCTCTATGGCTACACCTTC
clone size: NA
CDR3 length: 15
V gene: TRBV14
J gene: TRBJ1-2
D gene: TRBD1

CDR3 protein: CASTGWRGETQYF
CDR3 DNA: TGTGCCAGTACAGGGTGGAGGGGGGAGACCCAGTACTTC
clone size: NA
CDR3 length: 13
V gene: TRBV28
J gene: TRBJ2-5
D gene: NA

CDR3 protein: CASLPGQGFEEQYF
CDR3 DNA: TGTGCCAGTCTACCGGGACAGGGTTTTGAGGAGCAGTACTTC
clone size: NA
CDR3 length: 14
V gene: TRBV10-3
J gene: TRBJ2-4
D gene: TRBD1

CDR3 protein: CASSPRFAWWGYEQYF
CDR3 DNA: TGTGCCAGCAGCCCCCGGTTCGCTTGGTGGGGCTACGAGCAGTACTTC
clone size: NA
CDR3 length: 16
V gene: TRBV7-2
J gene: TRBJ2-7
D gene: NA

CDR3 protein: CASSRGAGQSYEQYF
CDR3 DNA: TGTGCCAGCAGCCGGGGTGCAGGGCAGTCCTACGAGCAGTACTTC
clone size: NA
CDR3 length: 15
V gene: TRBV7-9
J gene: TRBJ2-7
D gene: NA

CDR3 protein: CASRSPGLGWETQYF
CDR3 DNA: TGTGCCAGCAGGTCACCGGGACTAGGATGGGAGACCCAGTACTTC
clone size: NA
CDR3 length: 15
V gene: TRBV7-8
J gene: TRBJ2-5
D gene: TRBD2

CDR3 protein: CASSRSNGLYEQYF
CDR3 DNA: TGCGCCAGCAGCCGTTCTAATGGGCTATACGAGCAGTACTTC
clone size: few
CDR3 length: 14
V gene: TRBV4-3
J gene: TRBJ2-7
D gene: NA

CDR3 protein: CATSPGLAGVGEQFF
CDR3 DNA: TGTGCCACCAGCCCGGGACTAGCGGGAGTGGGGGAGCAGTTCTTC
clone size: NA
CDR3 length: 15
V gene: TRBV6-1
J gene: TRBJ2-1
D gene: TRBD2

CDR3 protein: CASSSRLAGVADTQYF
CDR3 DNA: TGTGCCAGCAGTTCCCGACTAGCGGGAGTCGCAGATACGCAGTATTTT
clone size: few
CDR3 length: 16
V gene: TRBV28
J gene: TRBJ2-3
D gene: TRBD2

CDR3 protein: CASSQDPAIDEQFF
CDR3 DNA: TGTGCCAGCAGCCAAGATCCCGCTATCGATGAGCAGTTCTTC
clone size: few
CDR3 length: 14
V gene: TRBV3-1
J gene: TRBJ2-1
D gene: NA

CDR3 protein: CASSLGTGARGREQYF
CDR3 DNA: TGCGCCAGCAGCTTGGGGACAGGGGCTCGGGGGAGAGAGCAGTACTTC
clone size: NA
CDR3 length: 16
V gene: TRBV5-1
J gene: TRBJ2-4
D gene: TRBD1

CDR3 protein: CASSEGLAVYNEQFF
CDR3 DNA: TGTGCCAGCAGCGAAGGACTAGCGGTTTACAATGAGCAGTTCTTC
clone size: few
CDR3 length: 15
V gene: TRBV7-2
J gene: TRBJ2-1
D gene: TRBD2

CDR3 protein: CATSRDEHDTGERFF
CDR3 DNA: TGTGCCACCAGCAGGGATGAGCACGACACCGGGGAGCGGTTTTTT
clone size: NA
CDR3 length: 15
V gene: TRBV15
J gene: TRBJ2-2
D gene: NA

CDR3 protein: CSARSGLADVYEQYF
CDR3 DNA: TGCAGTGCTAGATCCGGACTAGCCGACGTCTACGAGCAGTACTTC
clone size: NA
CDR3 length: 15
V gene: TRBV20-1
J gene: TRBJ2-7
D gene: TRBD2

CDR3 protein: CASSLEGAWTQYF
CDR3 DNA: TGCGCCAGCAGCTTGGAGGGGGCATGGACCCAGTACTTC
clone size: NA
CDR3 length: 13
V gene: TRBV5-1
J gene: TRBJ2-5
D gene: TRBD1

CDR3 protein: CASSLMTSGSLYNEQFF
CDR3 DNA: TGCGCCAGCAGCTTGATGACTAGCGGGAGTCTGTACAATGAGCAGTTCTTC
clone size: few
CDR3 length: 17
V gene: TRBV5-1
J gene: TRBJ2-1
D gene: TRBD2

CDR3 protein: CASSLRRPQRAQYF
CDR3 DNA: TGTGCCAGCAGTTTACGACGACCCCAGCGGGCCCAGTACTTC
clone size: few
CDR3 length: 14
V gene: TRBV12-3/TRBV12-4
J gene: TRBJ2-7
D gene: NA

CDR3 protein: CASRRAGEQFF
CDR3 DNA: TGCGCCAGCCGGAGGGCCGGTGAGCAGTTCTTC
clone size: few
CDR3 length: 11
V gene: TRBV5-1
J gene: TRBJ2-1
D gene: NA

CDR3 protein: CASSLGQADTEAFF
CDR3 DNA: TGTGCCAGCAGCTTAGGACAGGCGGACACTGAAGCTTTCTTT
clone size: few
CDR3 length: 14
V gene: TRBV7-8
J gene: TRBJ1-1
D gene: NA

CDR3 protein: CASRPARDRYNEQFF
CDR3 DNA: TGTGCCAGCAGACCGGCCCGGGACAGGTACAATGAGCAGTTCTTC
clone size: NA
CDR3 length: 15
V gene: TRBV12-3/TRBV12-4
J gene: TRBJ2-1
D gene: TRBD1

CDR3 protein: CASSPRTGLGTYEQYF
CDR3 DNA: TGTGCCAGCAGTCCGAGGACAGGGTTGGGGACCTACGAGCAGTACTTC
clone size: NA
CDR3 length: 16
V gene: TRBV27
J gene: TRBJ2-7
D gene: TRBD1

CDR3 protein: CASSFRPGGRTDTQYF
CDR3 DNA: TGTGCCAGCAGCTTTCGTCCGGGAGGTCGCACAGATACGCAGTATTTT
clone size: NA
CDR3 length: 16
V gene: TRBV7-2
J gene: TRBJ2-3
D gene: TRBD2

CDR3 protein: CASSYSTLSGEYYNEQFF
CDR3 DNA: TGTGCCAGCAGTTACTCGACGCTTAGCGGGGAATACTACAATGAGCAGTTCTTC
clone size: NA
CDR3 length: 18
V gene: TRBV6-2/TRBV6-3
J gene: TRBJ2-1
D gene: TRBD2

CDR3 protein: CASSRWGLSSYEQYF
CDR3 DNA: TGTGCCAGCAGCCGGTGGGGCCTGAGCTCCTACGAGCAGTACTTC
clone size: NA
CDR3 length: 15
V gene: TRBV27
J gene: TRBJ2-7
D gene: NA

CDR3 protein: CSARDPGTPWNEQFF
CDR3 DNA: TGCAGTGCTAGAGACCCTGGGACTCCTTGGAATGAGCAGTTCTTC
clone size: NA
CDR3 length: 15
V gene: TRBV20-1
J gene: TRBJ2-1
D gene: NA

CDR3 protein: CASSKTTGYSYEQYF
CDR3 DNA: TGTGCCAGCAGTAAAACGACAGGTTACTCCTACGAGCAGTACTTC
clone size: few
CDR3 length: 15
V gene: TRBV6-4
J gene: TRBJ2-7
D gene: NA